The next 23 T cell receptor beta chains were all read from a single sample in a study of T cell repertoires in cytomegalovirus infection. TCRdb reprocessed the reads via MiXCR and lists one record per CDR3 protein. The sample consists of about 920,000 distinct CDR3 sequences, about 33% of them appearing once. Their specific antigens are unknown. The sequences come from cultured CD8+ T cells from PBMCs, collected from culture after CMV antigen stimulation. All receptors derive from a human donor in good health (CMV status not recorded). Some clones in this sample may be carry-over from other donors' samples.

The genes are TRBV12-3 or TRBV12-4 and TRBJ2-1, with TRBD1 as a possible D gene (6 bases). V shed 5 bases and J shed 6 bases, with 14 bases lying between them. CDR3 length: 14 residues. CDR3 in amino acids: CASSQIGGFNEQFF. The CDR3 DNA is TGTGCCAGCAGTCAAATAGGGGGATTCAATGAGCAGTTCTTC.

CDR3 DNA sequence: TGTGCCAGCTGCACCGGCCGCCCCTACAATGAGCAGTTCTTC. This translates into CASCTGRPYNEQFF. This chain connects TRBV5-6 to TRBJ2-1, with D unclear. CDR1 SGHDT and CDR2 YYEEEE come from the germline V gene. The CDR3 sequence is 14 residues long. The V and J ends lost 7 bases and 2 bases respectively, with 13 bases between them.

There are a few counts of this clonotype. The rearrangement uses TRBV27 and TRBJ2-3; 8 nucleotides align to TRBD1. The CDR3 contains 15 residues. The germline V gene has CDR1 MNHEY and CDR2 SMNVEV (reference sequence). J lost 1 base, V lost 5 bases, and 5 bases had no gene match. In DNA form, the CDR3 reads TGTGCCAGCAGTCGCGGGACAGGTGGCACAGATACGCAGTATTTT. Translating it yields CASSRGTGGTDTQYF.

This clonotype turned up a few times. This chain links TRBV6-6 with TRBJ2-7, with D possibly TRBD1 on 5 matching bases. The germline V and J ends were trimmed by 1 base and 0 bases, with 16 bases remaining between them. This CDR3 contains 17 residues. CDR1 is MNHNY, CDR2 SVGAGI, per germline (reference sequence). This CDR3 reads CASSYLETVDSSYEQYF. As DNA, the CDR3 is TGTGCCAGCAGTTACTTGGAGACAGTGGATAGCTCCTACGAGCAGTACTTC.

J is TRBJ1-3 and V is TRBV3-1; D unclear. The V end was cut by 4 bases, the J end by 2 bases, with 18 bases between. Per the germline V gene, CDR1 is LGHDT and CDR2 is YNNKEL (reference sequence). The CDR3 contains 17 residues. CDR3 residues: CASSPRGRKITGNTIYF. The CDR3 DNA is TGTGCCAGCAGCCCAAGAGGGAGGAAGATCACTGGAAACACCATATATTTT.

This clonotype appeared a few times. This chain links TRBV27 with TRBJ2-1; TRBD2 aligns across 10 bases. Losses at the gene ends were 7 bases for V and 6 bases for J; bases not matched to a gene: 12. The CDR3 spans 16 residues. The germline V gene encodes CDR1 MNHEY and CDR2 SMNVEV (reference sequence). CDR3 sequence: CASTTIGPSGGNEQFF. In DNA, the CDR3 is TGTGCCAGCACCACTATCGGGCCTAGCGGGGGCAATGAGCAGTTCTTC.

The chain employs TRBV27 and TRBJ1-1; 7 bases match TRBD1. Germline CDR1 reads MNHEY; CDR2 reads SMNVEV (reference sequence). V was clipped by 5 bases and J by 7 bases; unmatched bases: 7. The CDR3 has 13 amino acids. The DNA for the CDR3 is TGTGCCAGCAGTCCGGGACAGCTCTTTGAAGCTTTCTTT. Amino acids: CASSPGQLFEAFF.

The chain employs TRBV6-6 and TRBJ2-1; 9 bases agree with TRBD2. The CDR3 runs to 17 residues. The germline V gene has CDR1 MNHNY and CDR2 SVGAGI (reference sequence). V trimming: 2 bases; J trimming: 2 bases; junction bases outside the gene matches: 7. Here the CDR3 DNA reads TGTGCCAGCAGTTACGTTCTGGGCGGGGGGGCCTACAATGAGCAGTTCTTC. Its protein product is CASSYVLGGGAYNEQFF.

The table lists this clonotype with a few counts. CDR3 nucleotides: TGTGCCAGCAGCCGAAACCGGCGGGGAGAGACCCAGTACTTC. Translation gives CASSRNRRGETQYF. This chain connects TRBV7-2 to TRBJ2-5; the D gene is possibly TRBD2 (6 bases). This CDR3 contains 14 residues. Germline CDR1 is SGHTA and CDR2 is FQGNSA. Trimming cost V 5 bases and J 4 bases, with 14 bases left between them.

This clonotype was counted between two and nine times. V is TRBV14 and J is TRBJ2-5; the D gene is possibly TRBD2 (5 bases). Trimming pared 0 bases from V and 1 base from J, leaving 15 bases between. Germline values: CDR1 SGHDN, CDR2 FVKESK. The CDR3 extends over 17 amino acids. As DNA, the CDR3 is TGTGCCAGCAGCCAAGATCCGGGGATTGGACCCCAAGAGACCCAGTACTTC. Protein: CASSQDPGIGPQETQYF.

The rearrangement joins TRBV4-2 to TRBJ2-3, with D unclear. Germline V gives CDR1 LGHNA, CDR2 YNFKEQ. The CDR3 sequence is 16 residues long. The V and J ends lost 5 bases and 2 bases respectively, with 17 bases between them. CDR3 bases: TGTGCCAGCAGCGGGTCGAGTCACGAACCCACAGATACGCAGTATTTT. It yields the protein CASSGSSHEPTDTQYF.

This clonotype was counted a single time. The rearrangement joins TRBV6-1 to TRBJ2-7; 7 nucleotides match TRBD2. V gave up 7 bases and J gave up 3 bases; unmatched junction bases: 9. CDR3 length: 14 amino acids. CDR1 and CDR2 (germline): MNHNS, SASEGT. The DNA of the CDR3 is TGTGCCAGCACAGTCTCTAGCGGAAACTACGAGCAGTACGTC. Translation: CASTVSSGNYEQYV.

This clonotype has only a few counts. The chain employs TRBV25-1 and TRBJ2-1; 7 bases are a match to TRBD1. Germline V gene sequence: CDR1 MGHDK, CDR2 SYGVNS. This CDR3 spans 12 amino acids. With 8 bases clipped from V and 8 bases from J, the junction kept 6 bases outside the gene matches. Here the CDR3 reads CASGVGGHEQFF. For the CDR3, the DNA is TGTGCCAGCGGCGTAGGGGGCCATGAGCAGTTCTTC.

J is TRBJ2-3 and V is TRBV11-2; tentatively, D is TRBD1 (6 bases). Germline V lookup: CDR1 SGHAT, CDR2 FQNNGV. This CDR3 has 22 amino acids. Trimming shortened V by 3 bases and J by 1 base, and 32 bases separated the two germline ends. The DNA of the CDR3 is TGTGCCAGCAGCTTCCCCAACCCCAGGGGCCCCTTAGGGCCTCATGGCACAGATACGCAGTATTTT. It is translated as CASSFPNPRGPLGPHGTDTQYF.

The J gene is TRBJ2-2, the V gene TRBV7-9; D is possibly TRBD1 (6 bases). Per germline, CDR1 SEHNR and CDR2 FQNEAQ (reference sequence). The V end was cut by 7 bases, the J end by 1 base, with 16 bases between. The CDR3 loop spans 16 amino acids. The CDR3, as DNA: TGTGCCAGCACCGGAAAAACAGGGAAGAACACCGGGGAGCTGTTTTTT. Amino acid sequence: CASTGKTGKNTGELFF.

The J gene is TRBJ2-1, the V gene TRBV28, with TRBD1 matching over 7 bases. Germline CDR1 is MDHEN and CDR2 is SYDVKM. Trimming cost V 4 bases and J 5 bases; bases outside gene matches: 8. This CDR3 has 15 amino acids. The CDR3 DNA reads as TGTGCCAGCAGTTCAGACAGGGTCCAGCACAATGAGCAGTTCTTC. Its translation is CASSSDRVQHNEQFF. Variable domain in full (rest from reference TRBV28 and TRBJ2-1): DVKVTQSSRYLVKRTGEKVFLECVQDMDHENMFWYRQDPGLGLRLIYFSYDVKMKEKGDIPEGYSVSREKKERFSLILESASTNQTSMYLCASSSDRVQHNEQFFGPGTRLTVL.

The V and J genes are TRBV18 and TRBJ2-1; D is uncertain. This CDR3 region has 14 residues. Germline lookup yields CDR1 KGHSH and CDR2 LQKENI. The ends were cut back, 0 bases at V and 6 bases at J, with 9 bases in the middle. Written as DNA, the CDR3 is TGTGCCAGCTCACCACCGTCGGCGGTCAATGAGCAGTTCTTC. It yields the protein CASSPPSAVNEQFF. Drawing the rest from reference TRBV18 and TRBJ2-1, the complete variable domain is NAGVMQNPRHLVRRRGQEARLRCSPMKGHSHVYWYRQLPEEGLKFMVYLQKENIIDESGMPKERFSAEFPKEGPSILRIQQVVRGDSAAYFCASSPPSAVNEQFFGPGTRLTVL.

The table lists this clonotype with many counts. The V and J genes are TRBV7-8 and TRBJ2-3, with 8 bases identical to TRBD2. Per germline, CDR1 SGHVS and CDR2 FQNEAQ. The CDR3 is made up of 17 amino acids. The J segment lost 4 bases and the V segment lost 0 bases, leaving 9 bases of the junction unmatched. The chain's CDR3 is CASSLAPGGASPDTQYF. The DNA for the CDR3 is TGTGCCAGCAGCTTAGCGCCCGGGGGGGCCTCCCCAGATACGCAGTATTTT. The full variable domain, rest sourced from reference TRBV7-8 and TRBJ2-3, is GAGVSQSPRYKVAKRGQDVALRCDPISGHVSLFWYQQALGQGPEFLTYFQNEAQLDKSGLPSDRFFAERPEGSVSTLKIQRTQQEDSAVYLCASSLAPGGASPDTQYFGPGTRLTVL.

This clonotype occurred many times. The V call is TRBV7-2, the J call TRBJ2-5; TRBD2 might be the D (7 bases). Germline values: CDR1 SGHTA, CDR2 FQGNSA. Trimming took off 5 bases at V and 4 bases at J, with 17 bases between the two ends. The CDR3 contains 15 residues. The CDR3 region has the DNA TGTGCCAGCAGCCCTAGTAGGGGGGAGGGAGAGACCCAGTACTTC. Encoded protein: CASSPSRGEGETQYF.

The chain joins TRBV7-9 to TRBJ1-1, with D possibly matching TRBD1 (5 bases). Trimming left V 9 bases short and J 0 bases short, with 8 bases between. The CDR3 runs 12 residues. Germline V gene lookup returns CDR1 SEHNR and CDR2 FQNEAQ (reference sequence). The CDR3 here is CASIQVNTEAFF. CDR3 DNA sequence: TGTGCCAGTATACAGGTGAACACTGAAGCTTTCTTT.

The chain is built from TRBV7-9 and TRBJ1-2, with D tentatively TRBD1 (5 bases). This CDR3 spans 16 amino acids. Trimming removed 5 bases at V and 7 bases at J, with 23 bases between. Germline values: CDR1 SEHNR, CDR2 FQNEAQ (reference sequence). In nucleotides, the CDR3 is TGTGCCAGCAGCCGAGGGGAGGAGATGCGGTCGGTTGGCTACACCTTC. It codes for CASSRGEEMRSVGYTF.

This clonotype has only a few counts. J is TRBJ2-1 and V is TRBV24-1; D is perhaps TRBD1 (5 bases). Between the trimmed V and J ends, which lost 3 bases and 8 bases, there was a span of 10 bases. The length of the CDR3 is 13 residues. CDR1 is KGHDR and CDR2 is SFDVKD in the germline V gene. CDR3 sequence: CATSDRWGDEQFF. The CDR3 coding sequence is TGTGCCACCAGTGATCGATGGGGCGATGAGCAGTTCTTC.

The chain carries TRBV4-3 and TRBJ2-1; a weak D match, TRBD1 (5 bases). Trimming took 4 bases from V and 5 from J, leaving 9 bases between them. This CDR3 is built from 13 residues. Germline V lookup: CDR1 LGHNA, CDR2 YSLEER. The CDR3 sequence: CASSPRQHNEQFF. In DNA form, the CDR3 reads TGCGCCAGCAGCCCTCGACAGCACAATGAGCAGTTCTTC.